The 13 T cell receptor beta chains below were found in one sample sequenced in a study of cytomegalovirus exposure and HLA in healthy donors. PCR used 60 Vbeta primers and 13 Jbeta primers. The protocol was immunoSEQ multiplex PCR, while the TCRdb copy is restricted to in-frame clones and leaves out a portion. Of 15,000 to 20,000 clones in the sample, around 75% were seen once. Sequencing was performed on PBMCs. The origin of the receptors is a man aged 18 to 29 in good health and CMV-seronegative.

About this clone itself: Within the sample, other DNA sequences also encode this same CDR3. The chain has TRBV30 and TRBJ2-1; 10 bases align to TRBD2. Germline trimming cut 3 bases from V and 4 bases from J; bases unmatched to any gene: 3. CDR1 GTSNPN and CDR2 SVGIG come from the germline V gene (reference sequence). The CDR3 covers 14 residues. DNA for the CDR3: TGTGCCTGGAGCCGGACTAGCGGATACAATGAGCAGTTCTTC. Translation: CAWSRTSGYNEQFF.

This clone has only one observation. This chain joins TRBV4-1 and TRBJ2-7; D is unclear. With 0 bases removed from V and 1 base from J, the gap between germline ends came to 10 bases. CDR3 size: 15 residues. The germline CDR1 and CDR2 sequences are MGHRA and YSYEKL. The CDR3 region is CASSQEAFSSYEQYF. DNA for the CDR3: TGCGCCAGCAGCCAAGAAGCCTTCTCATCCTACGAGCAGTACTTC.

The genes are TRBV25-1 and TRBJ2-7; TRBD1 might be the D (6 bases). Trimming shortened V by 6 bases and J by 2 bases, and 14 bases separated the two germline ends. CDR1 and CDR2 from the germline V gene are MGHDK and SYGVNS. The CDR3 consists of 14 residues. The CDR3 is CASRARDIPYEQYF. The CDR3 DNA sequence: TGTGCCAGCAGGGCCCGGGACATCCCCTACGAGCAGTACTTC.

The chain is built from TRBV30 and TRBJ1-1; D gene uncertain. Trimming took off 3 bases at V and 7 bases at J, with 12 bases between the two ends. Germline V lookup: CDR1 GTSNPN, CDR2 SVGIG (reference sequence). The CDR3 spans 12 residues. The CDR3 sequence is CAWSVGRDEAFF. CDR3 bases: TGTGCCTGGAGCGTTGGGCGTGATGAAGCTTTCTTT.

The genes are TRBV30 and TRBJ1-3; D gene ambiguous. Germline assignment: CDR1 GTSNPN and CDR2 SVGIG (reference sequence). The germline V and J ends were trimmed by 3 bases and 1 base, with 10 bases remaining between them. The CDR3 is 14 residues long. CDR3 amino acids: CAWRLGFSGNTIYF. DNA for the CDR3: TGTGCCTGGAGACTTGGTTTTTCTGGAAACACCATATATTTT.

This chain uses TRBV10-3 with TRBJ2-6; 7 bases align to TRBD1. The V and J ends lost 5 bases and 0 bases, in that order; junction bases with no gene match: 4. Germline V CDR1 and CDR2: ENHRY, SYGVKD. The CDR3 is 16 amino acids. CDR3 in amino acids: CAISIDRASGANVLTF. The CDR3 nucleotides are TGTGCCATCAGTATAGACAGGGCCTCTGGGGCCAACGTCCTGACTTTC.

This sequence joins TRBV29-1 and TRBJ2-7, with 11 bases that match TRBD2. There are 15 residues in the CDR3. V dropped 5 bases and J dropped 2; count of bases not matched to a gene: 8. The germline V gene has CDR1 SQVTM and CDR2 ANQGSEA. The CDR3 nucleotides are TGCAGCGTTAGGACTAGCGGGTCTACTACCTACGAGCAGTACTTC. It specifies CSVRTSGSTTYEQYF.

The chain is built from TRBV5-6 and TRBJ1-2, with D possibly TRBD1 on 6 matching bases. The CDR3 is made up of 13 amino acids. Trimming shortened V by 0 bases and J by 4 bases, and 7 bases separated the two germline ends. The germline V gene has CDR1 SGHDT and CDR2 YYEEEE. The CDR3 loop reads CASSLGTAYGYTF. The DNA for the CDR3 is TGTGCCAGCAGCTTGGGGACAGCCTATGGCTACACCTTC.

This chain links TRBV30 with TRBJ2-7; TRBD2 matches at 8 bases. Trimming at V came to 3 bases and at J to 4 bases, leaving 11 bases not matched to a gene. The CDR3 has 15 residues. Germline assignment: CDR1 GTSNPN and CDR2 SVGIG (reference sequence). The CDR3 region is CAWRAPREGRYEQYF. The CDR3, as DNA: TGTGCCTGGAGGGCCCCCCGGGAGGGCCGGTACGAGCAGTACTTC. The whole variable domain, filled in from reference TRBV30 and TRBJ2-7, reads SQTIHQWPATLVQPVGSPLSLECTVEGTSNPNLYWYRQAAGRGLQLLFYSVGIGQISSEVPQNLSASRPQDRQFILSSKKLLLSDSGFYLCAWRAPREGRYEQYFGPGTRLTVT.

This chain links TRBV11-1 with TRBJ1-1; TRBD1 matches 7 bases. CDR3 size: 14 residues. V was clipped by 7 bases and J by 12 bases; unmatched bases: 17. Germline CDR1 SGHAT, CDR2 FQDESV (reference sequence). The CDR3 region is CASTNDVGQFLPFF. The CDR3 nucleotides are TGTGCCAGCACCAACGACGTGGGACAGTTCCTGCCTTTCTTT.

This clone was seen more than once but under ten times. V and J are TRBV6-1 and TRBJ2-7; D is ambiguous. The CDR3 is 15 residues long. V shed 2 bases and J shed 0 bases, with 11 bases lying between them. Germline loops: CDR1 MNHNS, CDR2 SASEGT. In nucleotides, the CDR3 is TGTGCCAGCAGTGAATACACACGTCCCTCCTACGAGCAGTACTTC. Residues: CASSEYTRPSYEQYF.

The rearrangement links TRBV14 to TRBJ1-2; D is unresolved. Germline CDR1 and CDR2: SGHDN and FVKESK. V lost 0 bases and J 7 bases, leaving 12 bases between the germline ends. This CDR3 is built from 14 residues. As DNA, the CDR3 is TGTGCCAGCAGCCAAGATCGAGGGTTCTCTGGCTACACCTTC. Translation: CASSQDRGFSGYTF.

This chain links TRBV7-8 with TRBJ1-5; D may be TRBD1 (6 bases). This CDR3 spans 15 amino acids. V lost 2 bases and J 0 bases, leaving 8 bases between the germline ends. The germline V gene encodes CDR1 SGHVS and CDR2 FQNEAQ. The chain's CDR3 is CASSLRQASNQPQHF. In DNA form, the CDR3 reads TGTGCCAGCAGCTTAAGACAGGCTAGCAATCAGCCCCAGCATTTT.